Sequencing of this T cell receptor (beta chain) was carried out in a study of blood T cell repertoires in COVID-19. Study summary: Donors in the United States, Italy and Spain gave samples during acute or convalescent COVID-19. In each case, the material was cDNA or gDNA derived from T cells, B-cell-depleted T cells, or PBMCs.

The method was immunoSEQ multiplex PCR; TCRdb's version includes in-frame clones alone and lacks a portion of them. The table shows more than 70,000 clones, with over 70% occurring only once. The sample taken for sequencing was peripheral blood. This TCR derives from a human donor in a cohort sampled during active COVID-19.

The chain's CDR3 is CASSDGGAGEKLFF. The CDR3 nucleotides read TGTGCCAGCAGTGATGGGGGGGCGGGTGAAAAACTGTTTTTT. The chain joins TRBV6-1 to TRBJ1-4; perhaps TRBD1 as D (6 bases). Germline V gene data show CDR1 as MNHNS and CDR2 as SASEGT. The CDR3 contains 14 residues. Trimming took off 3 bases at V and 7 bases at J, with 12 bases between the two ends.